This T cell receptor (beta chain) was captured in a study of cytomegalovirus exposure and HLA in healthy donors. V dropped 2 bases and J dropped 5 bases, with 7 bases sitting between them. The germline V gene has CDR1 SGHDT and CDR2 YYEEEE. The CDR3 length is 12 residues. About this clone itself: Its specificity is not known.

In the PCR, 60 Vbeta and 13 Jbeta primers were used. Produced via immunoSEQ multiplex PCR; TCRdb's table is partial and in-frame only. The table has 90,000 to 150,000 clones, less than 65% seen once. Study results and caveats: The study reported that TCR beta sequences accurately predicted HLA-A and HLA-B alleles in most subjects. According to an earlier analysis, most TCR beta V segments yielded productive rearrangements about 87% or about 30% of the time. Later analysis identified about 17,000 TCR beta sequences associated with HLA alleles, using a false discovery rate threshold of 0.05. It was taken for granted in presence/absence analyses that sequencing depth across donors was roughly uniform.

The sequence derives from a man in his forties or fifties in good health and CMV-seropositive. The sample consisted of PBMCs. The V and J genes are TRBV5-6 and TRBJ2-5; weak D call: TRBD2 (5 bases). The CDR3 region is CASSFSGETQYF. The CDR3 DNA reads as TGTGCCAGCAGCTTTTCGGGGGAGACCCAGTACTTC.